The present T cell receptor beta chain was sequenced within a study of blood T cell repertoires in COVID-19 (dated by TCRdb to between 2020 and 2021). At the level of the whole study: Samples covering the acute and convalescent phases of COVID-19 were provided by collaborators in the United States, Italy and Spain. The prospective study material was composed of cDNA or gDNA derived from T cells, B-cell-depleted T cells, or PBMCs. The dataset comprised deeply sampled blood TCRbeta repertoires from subjects exposed to, actively infected with, or recovered from COVID-19. A freely available public database, intended as a resource for researchers studying the immune response to SARS-CoV-2, is where the repertoires were released. Samples came from the ongoing ImmuneRACE study (first 160 participants) plus 1,254 subjects from 6 global collaborators. The sample metadata nearly always contained a de-identified subject ID, COVID-19 status, age in years and sex. HLA class I and class II types, where available, came from metadata supplied by the sample provider rather than from assay-based typing.

General study outcomes and caveats: Clinical and demographic metadata were provided uncurated, with the amount varying by source and participant.

Trimmed from V: 0 bases; trimmed from J: 4 bases; junction bases lacking a gene match: 2. Its CDR3 holds 15 amino acids, cysteine through phenylalanine. Left in the record is the CDR3 DNA by itself, 45 bases read in frame from the first base. Per the germline V gene, KGHSH is the CDR1 and LQKENI is the CDR2. Collaborating institutions collected whole blood in K2EDTA tubes following their own protocols. For TCRbeta analysis, collaborators shipped samples as frozen whole blood, isolated PBMCs, or DNA extracted from either of those sample types. This clone was found once. This clone's antigen is unknown. Within one base of it there is no much larger clone, and no base qualities were kept. TCRbeta CDR3 regions were amplified from genomic DNA using the immunoSEQ Assay, a bias-controlled multiplex PCR. Processing in the source paper ran as follows. The number of nucleated cells in each sample was estimated from the amplification of reference gene primers within the assay. To quantify the absolute abundance of each unique TCRbeta CDR3 rearrangement, sequence reads were collapsed and filtered. Productive Simpson clonality was computed per sample as the square root of Simpson's diversity index over productive rearrangements. The table was pulled from immuneACCESS by TCRdb, which kept in-frame rearrangements only. Such tables lose some clones; where checked, under half of the loss comes from unresolved V genes, and the rest has no known cause. For V, J and clone size, that table is used; D and trimming come from the DNA. The sample table shows about 250,000 clones, and over 80% are seen once. The ten largest clones capture around 5.5% of the sample.

This receptor was obtained from a human donor in a cohort sampled during active COVID-19. The chain is made from TRBV18 and TRBJ1-1; 10 nucleotides in the junction match TRBD1. Sequencing was carried out using peripheral blood. The CDR3 protein sequence reads: CASSPPGQGSTEAFF. DNA sequence: TGTGCCAGCTCACCACCGGGACAGGGGTCCACTGAAGCTTTCTTT.